The next 28 T cell receptor beta chains were all read from a single sample in a study of early T cells in non-severe SARS-CoV-2 infection. TCRdb recomputed calls from the 5' RACE reads with MiXCR, one row per CDR3 protein. This sample yields tens of thousands of distinct CDR3 sequences, of which about 16% are seen a single time; 12% belongs to the top ten. Sequencing input: whole blood. The source is an adult who was a healthcare worker with PCR-confirmed SARS-CoV-2 infection or an uninfected control (not recorded which).

V is TRBV7-8 and J is TRBJ2-1, with 11 bases lining up with TRBD1. Germline values: CDR1 SGHVS, CDR2 FQNEAQ. The CDR3 length is 16 residues. With 5 bases clipped from V and 7 bases from J, the junction kept 10 bases outside the gene matches. In DNA, the CDR3 is TGTGCCAGCAGCCCCAGGACAGGGGGCGCTCGGAATGAGCAGTTCTTC. This translates into CASSPRTGGARNEQFF.

Only a few counts were recorded for this clonotype. This chain connects TRBV7-3 to TRBJ2-7; 10 bases match TRBD1. The CDR3 extends over 15 amino acids. Trimming at V came to 6 bases and at J to 2 bases, leaving 7 bases not matched to a gene. Germline V lookup: CDR1 SGHTA, CDR2 FQGTGA. The CDR3 sequence: CASSKGGTGAYEQYF. CDR3 bases: TGTGCCAGCAGTAAAGGCGGGACAGGGGCCTACGAGCAGTACTTC.

The rearrangement joins TRBV4-3 to TRBJ2-4, with TRBD1 as a possible D gene (6 bases). Trimming took off 0 bases at V and 4 bases at J, with 13 bases between the two ends. CDR3 length: 16 amino acids. The V gene's germline CDR1 is LGHNA and CDR2 YSLEER. CDR3 sequence (DNA): TGCGCCAGCAGCCAAGATACGGACAGAGAGAAAAACATTCAGTACTTC. It is translated as CASSQDTDREKNIQYF.

This sequence joins TRBV12-3 or TRBV12-4 and TRBJ1-1, with TRBD1 identical over 10 bases. This CDR3 has 15 residues. V was clipped by 6 bases and J by 2 bases; unmatched bases: 6. CDR3 amino acids: CASSLTGGGNTEAFF. In DNA, the CDR3 is TGTGCCAGCAGCTTGACAGGGGGCGGAAACACTGAAGCTTTCTTT.

The rearrangement uses TRBV2 and TRBJ2-2; perhaps TRBD2 as D (6 bases). Germline V lookup: CDR1 SNHLY, CDR2 FYNNEI. CDR3 size: 14 residues. V was clipped by 0 bases and J by 6 bases, with 8 bases between them. In DNA, the CDR3 is TGTGCCAGCAGTGAAGCTCGGGGGTCCGGGGAGCTGTTTTTT. Translation gives CASSEARGSGELFF.

At least ten counts were recorded for this clonotype. This rearrangement joins TRBV6-2 or TRBV6-3 to TRBJ2-4; D unresolved. Trimming stripped 10 bases from V and 0 bases from J, with 16 bases between. Per germline, CDR1 MNHEY and CDR2 SVGEGT. The CDR3 extends over 15 amino acids. CDR3 region: CAMIPIRIAKNIQYF. The CDR3 DNA follows: TGTGCCATGATTCCGATACGTATAGCCAAAAACATTCAGTACTTC.

At least ten counts were recorded for this clonotype. The genes are TRBV28 and TRBJ1-1, with 7 positions matching TRBD1. CDR1 is MDHEN, CDR2 SYDVKM, per germline. Losses at the gene ends were 6 bases for V and 1 base for J; bases not matched to a gene: 8. CDR3 length: 15 residues. CDR3 protein: CASRPGQLSNTEAFF. As DNA, the CDR3 is TGTGCCAGCAGGCCGGGACAGTTATCGAACACTGAAGCTTTCTTT.

This rearrangement joins TRBV9 to TRBJ2-1, with D unclear. V lost 4 bases and J 6 bases, leaving 11 bases between the germline ends. Germline values: CDR1 SGDLS, CDR2 YYNGEE. The CDR3 extends over 13 amino acids. In DNA form, the CDR3 reads TGTGCCAGCAGCTCTCGGGTCGGCAATGAGCAGTTCTTC. Translated: CASSSRVGNEQFF.

The genes are TRBV7-6 and TRBJ2-3; D is uncertain. This CDR3 has 16 amino acids. The V end lost 1 base, the J end lost 2 bases, and 13 bases lay between the germline ends. CDR1 SGHVS and CDR2 FNYEAQ come from the germline V gene. CDR3 region: CASSLGTSQDTDTQYF. Written as DNA, the CDR3 is TGTGCCAGCAGCTTAGGAACCTCTCAGGACACAGATACGCAGTATTTT.

This clonotype was detected only a few times. J is TRBJ2-3 and V is TRBV5-4; 8 positions match TRBD1. CDR3 length: 15 amino acids. V shed 5 bases and J 4 bases; nucleotides not matched to a gene: 9. Germline CDR1 and CDR2: SGHNT and YYREEE (reference sequence). The CDR3 is CASSLTGVVADTQYF. DNA of the CDR3: TGTGCCAGCAGTCTGACAGGGGTTGTGGCAGATACGCAGTATTTT.

The genes are TRBV29-1 and TRBJ1-1, with a possible D match to TRBD1 (6 bases). This CDR3 has 12 residues. CDR1 is SQVTM and CDR2 is ANQGSEA in the germline V gene. The germline V and J ends were trimmed by 4 bases and 1 base, with 7 bases remaining between them. CDR3 sequence reads: CSVVDRNTEAFF. CDR3 DNA sequence: TGCAGCGTTGTGGACAGGAACACTGAAGCTTTCTTT.

This clonotype came up a few times. V usage is TRBV11-2 and J usage is TRBJ2-5; D is perhaps TRBD1 (6 bases). The CDR3 totals 17 residues. Germline V gene sequence: CDR1 SGHAT, CDR2 FQNNGV. Trimming removed 0 bases at V and 0 bases at J, with 14 bases between. CDR3 in amino acids: CASSLDLRGAYQETQYF. The DNA of the CDR3 is TGTGCCAGCAGCTTAGATCTCAGGGGTGCGTACCAAGAGACCCAGTACTTC.

This clonotype was observed many times. The rearrangement joins TRBV10-3 to TRBJ2-1; 7 bases map to TRBD1. V shed 8 bases and J 2 bases; nucleotides not matched to a gene: 6. The CDR3 is made up of 14 amino acids. CDR1 and CDR2 (germline): ENHRY, SYGVKD. The CDR3: CAIQGQDAYNEQFF. The CDR3 DNA is TGTGCCATCCAAGGACAGGACGCCTACAATGAGCAGTTCTTC.

This CDR3 reads CSVVSGLGTEAFF. CDR3 sequence (DNA): TGCAGCGTTGTTAGTGGCTTAGGCACTGAAGCTTTCTTT. The J gene is TRBJ1-1, the V gene TRBV29-1; D gene ambiguous. Germline V gives CDR1 SQVTM, CDR2 ANQGSEA. This CDR3 is 13 amino acids long. V lost 4 bases, J lost 4 bases, and 13 bases lay in between.

This chain joins TRBV30 and TRBJ1-1, with D perhaps TRBD1 (5 bases). The CDR3 sequence is 12 residues long. Trimming shortened V by 1 base and J by 11 bases, and 14 bases separated the two germline ends. CDR1 is GTSNPN, CDR2 SVGIG, per germline (reference sequence). This CDR3 reads CAWSEDRGEAFF. The CDR3 nucleotides are TGTGCCTGGAGTGAAGACCGGGGGGAGGCTTTCTTT.

The J gene is TRBJ2-7, the V gene TRBV6-6; 8 positions match TRBD2. V gave up 5 bases and J gave up 6 bases; unmatched junction bases: 12. The CDR3 is made up of 15 amino acids. Germline V gene data show CDR1 as MNHNY and CDR2 as SVGAGI (reference sequence). CDR3 nucleotide sequence: TGTGCCAGCAGTCCCACGCCGGGGGGGCGACTCGAGCAGTACTTC. Translated: CASSPTPGGRLEQYF.

The J gene is TRBJ2-3, the V gene TRBV24-1; unclear D gene. The length of the CDR3 is 13 residues. Trimming pared 9 bases from V and 3 bases from J, leaving 12 bases between. From germline, CDR1 is KGHDR and CDR2 SFDVKD. CDR3 in amino acids: CATLPGWTDTQYF. As DNA, the CDR3 is TGTGCCACCCTTCCGGGTTGGACAGATACGCAGTATTTT.

Here the CDR3 reads CASSFLTGTASEQYF. CDR3 sequence (DNA): TGTGCCAGCAGCTTTTTGACAGGGACGGCCTCCGAGCAGTACTTC. V and J are TRBV7-6 and TRBJ2-7; 7 nucleotides agree with TRBD1. Unmatched junction bases numbered 11, after V lost 3 bases and J lost 6 bases. The CDR3 is 15 amino acids. CDR1 and CDR2 (germline): SGHVS, FNYEAQ.

The rearrangement links TRBV29-1 to TRBJ1-5; 9 bases match TRBD1. The CDR3 is made up of 13 amino acids. From germline, CDR1 is SQVTM and CDR2 ANQGSEA. V lost 6 bases to trimming and J lost 1 base; unmatched junction nucleotides: 1. The CDR3 nucleotides are TGCAGCGTCGGGACAGGGAGCAATCAGCCCCAGCATTTT. It translates to CSVGTGSNQPQHF.

CDR3 nucleotide sequence: TGCGCCAGCAGCCCTCCGGGACTAGCGGGAGGGCTCGATACGCAGTATTTT. It specifies CASSPPGLAGGLDTQYF. The chain has TRBV5-1 and TRBJ2-3, with TRBD2 identical over 16 bases. Germline V gene lookup returns CDR1 SGHRS and CDR2 YFSETQ. The CDR3 contains 17 residues. After removal of 4 bases from V and 6 bases from J, the junction contained 8 bases not matched to a gene.

This chain joins TRBV4-3 and TRBJ2-3; D call uncertain. V was trimmed by 0 bases and J by 4 bases, leaving 11 bases between them. This CDR3 has 15 residues. Germline V gene sequence: CDR1 LGHNA, CDR2 YSLEER. The CDR3 DNA sequence: TGCGCCAGCAGCCAAGATATCCGGGTGGCAGATACGCAGTATTTT. This translates into CASSQDIRVADTQYF.

The chain joins TRBV29-1 to TRBJ2-7, with a possible D match to TRBD2 (5 bases). The CDR3 contains 14 residues. Germline CDR1 SQVTM, CDR2 ANQGSEA. V was pared by 1 base and J by 1 base, with 11 bases between. The CDR3, as DNA: TGCAGCGTTGAAGGAGGGCCAGGTTCCTACGAGCAGTACTTC. Protein: CSVEGGPGSYEQYF.

The chain joins TRBV27 to TRBJ2-7, with 7 bases matching TRBD1. The CDR3 is 17 amino acids. Germline values: CDR1 MNHEY, CDR2 SMNVEV (reference sequence). With V trimmed by 2 bases and J by 3 bases, 13 bases remained unmatched. This CDR3 reads CASSLLTGTEYHYEQYF. In DNA, the CDR3 is TGTGCCAGCAGTTTACTTACCGGGACAGAGTACCACTACGAGCAGTACTTC.

J is TRBJ2-3 and V is TRBV18; 7 nucleotides agree with TRBD1. Germline V gives CDR1 KGHSH, CDR2 LQKENI. This CDR3 spans 16 amino acids. Trimming at V came to 3 bases and at J to 2 bases, leaving 8 bases not matched to a gene. The CDR3 is CASSPSPQGITDTQYF. DNA for the CDR3: TGTGCCAGCTCACCGAGCCCACAGGGGATCACAGATACGCAGTATTTT.

This clonotype appeared a few times. The rearrangement links TRBV20-1 to TRBJ1-2, with TRBD1 as a possible D gene (6 bases). The germline V and J ends were trimmed by 4 bases and 4 bases, with 19 bases remaining between them. The CDR3 consists of 15 residues. CDR1 and CDR2 from the germline V gene are DFQATT and SNEGSKA (reference sequence). This CDR3 reads CSATHSWGAGYGYTF. CDR3 nucleotide sequence: TGCAGTGCTACCCACAGCTGGGGGGCGGGCTATGGCTACACCTTC.

This clonotype was detected only a few times. The rearrangement uses TRBV2 and TRBJ2-1, with D unresolved. V lost 10 bases and J 5 bases, leaving 15 bases between the germline ends. CDR1 is SNHLY and CDR2 is FYNNEI in the germline V gene. The CDR3 is made up of 13 amino acids. CDR3 DNA sequence: TGTGCCACCGCGGACGGAGCCAACAATGAGCAGTTCTTC. Protein: CATADGANNEQFF. The variable domain in full, completed from reference TRBV2 and TRBJ2-1, reads EPEVTQTPSHQVTQMGQEVILRCVPISNHLYFYWYRQILGQKVEFLVSFYNNEISEKSEIFDDQFSVERPDGSNFTLKIRSTKLEDSAMYFCATADGANNEQFFGPGTRLTVL.

This clonotype was counted between two and nine times. The chain uses TRBV12-3 or TRBV12-4 and TRBJ1-1, with 8 bases fitting TRBD1. CDR3 length: 14 residues. Trimming removed 3 bases from V and 6 bases from J; junction bases left unmatched: 6. The CDR3 coding sequence is TGTGCCAGCAGTTTGGGCCGGACAGGGTCTGAAGCTTTCTTT. Protein sequence: CASSLGRTGSEAFF.

The chain is built from TRBV13 and TRBJ2-7; D is ambiguous. V was shortened by 0 bases and J by 7 bases, with 7 bases between the two germline ends. This CDR3 comprises 12 residues. Germline CDR1 reads PRHDT; CDR2 reads FYEKMQ (reference sequence). The CDR3 sequence is CASSLGGWEQYF. CDR3 nucleotide sequence: TGTGCCAGCAGCTTAGGCGGTTGGGAGCAGTACTTC. Supplemented by reference TRBV13 and TRBJ2-7, the full variable domain reads AAGVIQSPRHLIKEKRETATLKCYPIPRHDTVYWYQQGPGQDPQFLISFYEKMQSDKGSIPDRFSAQQFSDYHSELNMSSLELGDSALYFCASSLGGWEQYFGPGTRLTVT.